This is a list of T cell receptor beta chains from one sample in a study of cytomegalovirus exposure and HLA in healthy donors. Sequenced by immunoSEQ multiplex PCR; TCRdb stores in-frame clones only, minus some. The sample shows 120,000 or so clones, approximately 68% of them seen only once. Sample: PBMCs. Receptors originate from a man younger than 40 in good health and CMV-seropositive. CDR3s leave out the opening cysteine and the closing phenylalanine or tryptophan. The order of the fields is CDR3 protein, J gene, V gene.

CDR3aa: ASGLPDRQMGEQY
j_gene: TRBJ2-7
v_gene: TRBV12-5

CDR3aa: ASGPTSGRGYNEQF
j_gene: TRBJ2-1
v_gene: TRBV5-1

CDR3aa: SVGGDSIYGYT
j_gene: TRBJ1-2
v_gene: TRBV29-1

CDR3aa: AISESVGPYGYT
j_gene: TRBJ1-2
v_gene: TRBV10-3

CDR3aa: ASSPGLAGYNEQF
j_gene: TRBJ2-1
v_gene: TRBV6-6

CDR3aa: ASSFSDFEAF
j_gene: TRBJ1-1
v_gene: TRBV28

CDR3aa: ASRPQNNEQF
j_gene: TRBJ2-1
v_gene: TRBV28

CDR3aa: ASSLRAGSSGNTIY
j_gene: TRBJ1-3
v_gene: TRBV7-9

CDR3aa: ASSPAAGVGEQY
j_gene: TRBJ2-7
v_gene: TRBV5-1

CDR3aa: ASSLDRPPKPQH
j_gene: TRBJ1-5
v_gene: TRBV28

CDR3aa: ATRRRGNTEAF
j_gene: TRBJ1-1
v_gene: TRBV19

CDR3aa: ASSSNRGSVNTEAF
j_gene: TRBJ1-1
v_gene: TRBV19

CDR3aa: ASRWVESSYEQY
j_gene: TRBJ2-7
v_gene: TRBV7-9

CDR3aa: ASSLVASGLSGNTIY
j_gene: TRBJ1-3
v_gene: TRBV7-2

CDR3aa: ASSHPRTDTQY
j_gene: TRBJ2-3
v_gene: TRBV4-1

CDR3aa: ARSPGRDTEVNTEAF
j_gene: TRBJ1-1
v_gene: TRBV7-5

CDR3aa: ASSLDGRRGSREKLF
j_gene: TRBJ1-4
v_gene: TRBV11-2

CDR3aa: ASSLGPTSGGTGELF
j_gene: TRBJ2-2
v_gene: TRBV5-1

CDR3aa: ASSRWTGSRGELF
j_gene: TRBJ2-2
v_gene: TRBV7-9

CDR3aa: ASSPGLAEYNEQF
j_gene: TRBJ2-1
v_gene: TRBV9

CDR3aa: ASSQVAVVRGIAELF
j_gene: TRBJ1-4
v_gene: TRBV4-3

CDR3aa: ASSFGTSGRNNGQF
j_gene: TRBJ2-1
v_gene: TRBV7-9

CDR3aa: ASTPATRVYEQY
j_gene: TRBJ2-7
v_gene: TRBV6-5

CDR3aa: ASTAAGSDYT
j_gene: TRBJ1-2
v_gene: TRBV18

CDR3aa: ASSPQLHRIYNEQF
j_gene: TRBJ2-1
v_gene: TRBV19

CDR3aa: ASSPRERTDTQY
j_gene: TRBJ2-3
v_gene: TRBV18

CDR3aa: ASSLPGFDQPQH
j_gene: TRBJ1-5
v_gene: TRBV6-6

CDR3aa: ASSRRGLAGGPSDNEQF
j_gene: TRBJ2-1
v_gene: TRBV21-1

CDR3aa: ASSISGREAEQY
j_gene: TRBJ2-7
v_gene: TRBV19

CDR3aa: ASKVREGTGDTEAF
j_gene: TRBJ1-1
v_gene: TRBV19

CDR3aa: ASSDLSSYNEQF
j_gene: TRBJ2-1
v_gene: TRBV25-1

CDR3aa: ASSKTYHYEQY
j_gene: TRBJ2-7
v_gene: TRBV6-1

CDR3aa: ASSFSGSLTDTQY
j_gene: TRBJ2-3
v_gene: TRBV28

CDR3aa: ASSQGWGGSGNTIY
j_gene: TRBJ1-3
v_gene: TRBV4-3

CDR3aa: ASSETTSGAGHTQY
j_gene: TRBJ2-3
v_gene: TRBV2

CDR3aa: ASSLAPGQWDEQF
j_gene: TRBJ2-1
v_gene: TRBV5-1

CDR3aa: ASSRDRASEEQY
j_gene: TRBJ2-5
v_gene: TRBV4-2

CDR3aa: ASSFGLASQPQH
j_gene: TRBJ1-5
v_gene: TRBV5-1

CDR3aa: ASRLEGNEQF
j_gene: TRBJ2-1
v_gene: TRBV5-1

CDR3aa: ASSALAGGSYNEQF
j_gene: TRBJ2-1
v_gene: TRBV5-1

CDR3aa: ATSDPRGGDQPQH
j_gene: TRBJ1-5
v_gene: TRBV15

CDR3aa: ASRDTGAGQPQH
j_gene: TRBJ1-5
v_gene: TRBV2

CDR3aa: ASRRGATEHEKLF
j_gene: TRBJ1-4
v_gene: TRBV5-1

CDR3aa: ASSLGTDRLSGNTIY
j_gene: TRBJ1-3
v_gene: TRBV5-1

CDR3aa: ASSRDTNQPQH
j_gene: TRBJ1-5
v_gene: TRBV5-5